This is a list of T cell receptor beta chains from one sample in a study of monozygotic twins with inflammatory bowel disease. Each CDR3 protein gets one entry in TCRdb, which reprocessed the 5' RACE reads and gives no DNA. The sample holds 150,000 or so distinct CDR3 sequences. Sequenced material: blood. The source of these receptors is a human donor with ulcerative colitis or Crohn's disease, or a healthy co-twin of an affected twin (not recorded which). Each CDR3 is given with its conserved first and last residue.

J gene | V gene | CDR3 length | CDR3 protein
TRBJ2-7 | TRBV15 | 13 | CATSREVSREQYF
TRBJ1-4 | TRBV27 | 19 | CASSLEGQGALPKNEKLFF
TRBJ1-4 | TRBV7-9 | 14 | CASSLMQPHEKLFF
TRBJ2-2 | TRBV12-3/TRBV12-4 | 17 | CASSLQASGSGTGELFF
TRBJ2-2 | TRBV7-3 | 16 | CASSLIRTTNTGELFF
TRBJ2-3 | TRBV5-1 | 15 | CASSLSGLITDTQYF
TRBJ1-3 | TRBV28 | 16 | CASSFVAGGPGNTIYF
TRBJ1-1 | TRBV14 | 14 | CASSQGLAFLEAFF
TRBJ1-2 | TRBV7-8 | 15 | CASSLATGGFAGYTF
TRBJ1-2 | TRBV20-1 | 13 | CSATGLPNYGYTF
TRBJ2-7 | TRBV29-1 | 13 | CSVTPGQNYEQYF
TRBJ1-3 | TRBV28 | 15 | CASSPPASSGNTIYF
TRBJ2-1 | TRBV4-3 | 15 | CASSPSGGTYNEQFF
TRBJ1-1 | TRBV30 | 13 | CAWSSGDGNPAFF
TRBJ1-1 | TRBV7-3 | 13 | CASSLELNTEAFF
TRBJ2-7 | TRBV19 | 13 | CASRGRGPYEQYF
TRBJ2-1 | TRBV5-1 | 12 | CASSSRGLEQFF
TRBJ2-4 | TRBV7-2 | 13 | CASSLVRPNIQYF
TRBJ1-2 | TRBV15 | 17 | CATSRDRSGTGNYGYTF
TRBJ2-3 | TRBV7-2 | 13 | CASSYTSADTQYF
TRBJ2-2 | TRBV15 | 13 | CATSRDRTGELFF
TRBJ1-4 | TRBV12-3/TRBV12-4 | 15 | CASSLGLRGNEKLFF
TRBJ1-1 | TRBV30 | 15 | CAWREYDRDYPEAFF
TRBJ2-2 | TRBV5-4 | 19 | CASSFIPGLAGEGTGELFF
TRBJ1-2 | TRBV6-5 | 17 | CASSYSSSDRELYGYTF
TRBJ2-6 | TRBV20-1 | 14 | CSASPVGGANVLTF
TRBJ2-3 | TRBV7-3 | 15 | CASSLDGRIADTQYF
TRBJ1-2 | TRBV14 | 14 | CASSQDRADHGYTF
TRBJ2-1 | TRBV5-6 | 11 | CASSWGDEQFF
TRBJ2-2 | TRBV5-1 | 15 | CASSPSGQDTGELFF
TRBJ1-5 | TRBV18 | 15 | CASSPQGGGNQPQHF
TRBJ2-3 | TRBV5-1 | 14 | CASSLPGGADTQYF
TRBJ1-1 | TRBV10-3 | 13 | CAISESQGTEAFF
TRBJ1-2 | TRBV10-3 | 13 | CAISRDSNYGYTF
TRBJ2-5 | TRBV5-5 | 15 | CASRRGDGWEETQYF
TRBJ2-7 | TRBV29-1 | 13 | CSPLAGGTDEQYF
TRBJ2-1 | TRBV11-3 | 18 | CASSIGQRGPSSYNEQFF
TRBJ2-2 | TRBV28 | 14 | CASSLRQGNGELFF
TRBJ2-7 | TRBV28 | 13 | CASSLYVSYEQYF
TRBJ2-7 | TRBV29-1 | 12 | CSVVAGGYEQYF
TRBJ2-1 | TRBV5-1 | 14 | CASTLDRGGNEQFF
TRBJ1-3 | TRBV28 | 14 | CASRLQGNGNTIYF
TRBJ2-3 | TRBV7-2 | 15 | CASSYTSGGTDTQYF
TRBJ2-1 | TRBV18 | 15 | CASSPGQGKVDEQFF
TRBJ2-1 | TRBV24-1 | 11 | CATAGYNEQFF
TRBJ2-4 | TRBV20-1 | 14 | CSASTGASKNMQYF
TRBJ2-4 | TRBV20-1 | 14 | CSAYKGISKNIQYF
TRBJ2-4 | TRBV7-3 | 17 | CASSSPNRPAGKNMQYF